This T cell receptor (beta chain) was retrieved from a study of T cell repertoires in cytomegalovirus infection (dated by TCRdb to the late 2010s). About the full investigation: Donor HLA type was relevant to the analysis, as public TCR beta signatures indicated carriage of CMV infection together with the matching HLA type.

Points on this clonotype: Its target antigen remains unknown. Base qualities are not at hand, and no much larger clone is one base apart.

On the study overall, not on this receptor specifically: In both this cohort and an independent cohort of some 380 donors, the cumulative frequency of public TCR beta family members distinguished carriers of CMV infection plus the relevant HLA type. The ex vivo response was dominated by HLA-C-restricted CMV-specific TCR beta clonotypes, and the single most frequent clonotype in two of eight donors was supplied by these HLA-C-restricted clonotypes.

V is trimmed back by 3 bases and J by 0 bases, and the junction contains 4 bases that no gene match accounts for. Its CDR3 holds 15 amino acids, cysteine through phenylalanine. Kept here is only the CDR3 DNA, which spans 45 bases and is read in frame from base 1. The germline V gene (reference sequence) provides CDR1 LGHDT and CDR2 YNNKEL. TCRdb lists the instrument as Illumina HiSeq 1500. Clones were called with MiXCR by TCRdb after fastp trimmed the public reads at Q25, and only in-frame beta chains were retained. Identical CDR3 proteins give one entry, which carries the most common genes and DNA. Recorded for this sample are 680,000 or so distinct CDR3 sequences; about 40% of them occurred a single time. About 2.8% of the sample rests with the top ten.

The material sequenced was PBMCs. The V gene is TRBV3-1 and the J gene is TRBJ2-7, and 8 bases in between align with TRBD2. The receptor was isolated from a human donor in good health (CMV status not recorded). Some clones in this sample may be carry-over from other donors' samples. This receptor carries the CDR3 CASSQSRGVSYEQYF. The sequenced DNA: TGTGCCAGCAGCCAGTCGCGGGGGGTCTCCTACGAGCAGTACTTC.